A selection of T cell receptor beta chains follows, all from one sample in a study of lymphopenia after photon versus proton radiotherapy. Assay used: immunoSEQ multiplex PCR; TCRdb lists only in-frame clones, some missing. The sample has 20,000 to 25,000 clones, roughly 84% seen once. The starting material was peripheral blood, obtained from a patient treated with photon-based radiotherapy. The receptors stem from a man between 35 and 55 years old with gastric cancer. Each CDR3 is given with its conserved first and last residue. D genes are given only for firm matches. Not every row has a clone size; where given, it reads once, few, many or a size class.

>TRBV11-2|TRBJ2-7|.|.
CASSPPGGGEVEQYF
TGTGCCAGCAGCCCCCCAGGGGGAGGGGAGGTCGAGCAGTACTTC
>TRBV6-6|TRBJ2-7|.|.
CASSAGTHSYEQYF
TGTGCCAGCAGTGCCGGGACCCACTCCTACGAGCAGTACTTC
>TRBV19|TRBJ2-3|.|once
CARGGAAPSTDTQYF
TGTGCCAGGGGGGGGGCGGCCCCCAGCACAGATACGCAGTATTTT
>TRBV6-1|TRBJ2-2|.|.
CASSGRPTGELFF
TGTGCCAGCAGTGGCCGTCCTACCGGGGAGCTGTTTTTT
>TRBV5-6|TRBJ2-5|TRBD2|.
CASSLNSGGFQETQYF
TGTGCCAGCAGCTTAAATAGCGGGGGCTTTCAAGAGACCCAGTACTTC
>TRBV5-5|TRBJ2-2|.|medium-sized
CASSYRDIYTGELFF
TGTGCCAGCAGCTACCGGGACATTTACACCGGGGAGCTGTTTTTT
>TRBV30|TRBJ1-1|.|.
CAWSERELEAFF
TGTGCCTGGAGCGAACGGGAGCTAGAAGCTTTCTTT
>TRBV7-2|TRBJ2-7|.|.
CASSLEAVSYEQYF
TGTGCCAGCAGCTTAGAGGCAGTCTCCTACGAGCAGTACTTC
>TRBV6-4|TRBJ1-5|TRBD1|.
CASRDSRDRYQPQHF
TGTGCCAGCAGGGATTCCCGGGACAGATATCAGCCCCAGCATTTT
>TRBV15|TRBJ1-2|.|few
CATSRRRQVPPNYGYTF
TGTGCCACCAGCAGACGAAGACAGGTCCCCCCCAACTATGGCTACACCTTC